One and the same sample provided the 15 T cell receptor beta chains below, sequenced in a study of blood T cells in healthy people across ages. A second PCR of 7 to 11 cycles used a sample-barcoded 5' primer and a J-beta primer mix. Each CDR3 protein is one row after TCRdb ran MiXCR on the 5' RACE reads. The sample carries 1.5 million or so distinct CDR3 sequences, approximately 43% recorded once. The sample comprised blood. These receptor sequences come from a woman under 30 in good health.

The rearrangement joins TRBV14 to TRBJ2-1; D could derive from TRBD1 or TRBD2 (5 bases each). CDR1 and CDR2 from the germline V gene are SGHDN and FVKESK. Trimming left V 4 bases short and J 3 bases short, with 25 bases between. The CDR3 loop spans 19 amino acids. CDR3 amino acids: CASSLNKGSETILYNEQFF. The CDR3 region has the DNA TGTGCCAGCAGCCTAAATAAGGGGAGCGAGACCATCCTCTACAATGAGCAGTTCTTC.

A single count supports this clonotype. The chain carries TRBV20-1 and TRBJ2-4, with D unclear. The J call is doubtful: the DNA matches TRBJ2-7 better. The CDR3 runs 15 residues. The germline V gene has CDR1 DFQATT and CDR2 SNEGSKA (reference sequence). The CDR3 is CSARLGANFVYEQYF. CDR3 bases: TGCAGTGCCCGTTTGGGTGCTAATTTCGTCTACGAGCAGTACTTC.

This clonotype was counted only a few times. The chain's CDR3 is CASSLVVLGDTQYF. The CDR3 coding sequence is TGCGCCAGCAGCTTGGTGGTCCTCGGAGATACGCAGTATTTT. V gene TRBV5-1 combines with J gene TRBJ2-3; D ambiguous. The V gene lost 0 bases and the J gene lost 5 bases, with 10 bases spanning the gap. This CDR3 comprises 14 residues. Germline lookup yields CDR1 SGHRS and CDR2 YFSETQ.

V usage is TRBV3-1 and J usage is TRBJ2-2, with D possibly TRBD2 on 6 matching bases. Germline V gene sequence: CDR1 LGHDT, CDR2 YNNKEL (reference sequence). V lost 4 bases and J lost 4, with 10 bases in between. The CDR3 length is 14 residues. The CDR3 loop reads CASSPRLVTGELFF. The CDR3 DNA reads TGTGCCAGCAGCCCCCGACTAGTCACCGGGGAGCTGTTTTTT.

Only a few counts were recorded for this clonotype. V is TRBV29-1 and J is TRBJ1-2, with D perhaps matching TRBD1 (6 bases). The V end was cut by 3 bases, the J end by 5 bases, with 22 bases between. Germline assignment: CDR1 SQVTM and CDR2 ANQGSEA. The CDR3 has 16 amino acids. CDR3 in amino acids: CSVDPLTGAFNYGYTF. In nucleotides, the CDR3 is TGCAGCGTTGACCCCCTGACGGGGGCCTTTAATTATGGCTACACCTTC.

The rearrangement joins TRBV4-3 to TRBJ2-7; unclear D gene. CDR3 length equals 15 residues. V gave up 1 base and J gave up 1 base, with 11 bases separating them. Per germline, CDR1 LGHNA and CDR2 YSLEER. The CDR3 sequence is CASSQASGRSYEQYF. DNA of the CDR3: TGCGCCAGCAGCCAAGCTTCGGGCCGATCCTACGAGCAGTACTTC.

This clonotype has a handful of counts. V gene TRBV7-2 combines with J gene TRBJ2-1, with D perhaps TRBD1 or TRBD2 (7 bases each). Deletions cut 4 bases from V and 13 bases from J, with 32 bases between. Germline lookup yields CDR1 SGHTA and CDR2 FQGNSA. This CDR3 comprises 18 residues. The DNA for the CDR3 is TGTGCCAGCAGCTCCGGCAGGGGGGGTAGTATAACGTGGACGTCACAGTTCTTC. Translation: CASSSGRGGSITWTSQFF. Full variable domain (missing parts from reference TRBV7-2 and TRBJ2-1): GAGVSQSPSNKVTEKGKDVELRCDPISGHTALYWYRQSLGQGLEFLIYFQGNSAPDKSGLPSDRFSAERTGGSVSTLTIQRTQQEDSAVYLCASSSGRGGSITWTSQFFGPGTRLTVL.

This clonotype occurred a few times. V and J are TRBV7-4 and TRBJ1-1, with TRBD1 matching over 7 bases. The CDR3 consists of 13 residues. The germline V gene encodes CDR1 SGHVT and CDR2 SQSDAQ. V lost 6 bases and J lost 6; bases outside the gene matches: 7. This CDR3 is CASSSTGIAEAFF. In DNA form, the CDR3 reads TGTGCCAGCAGTTCGACAGGGATCGCTGAAGCTTTCTTT.

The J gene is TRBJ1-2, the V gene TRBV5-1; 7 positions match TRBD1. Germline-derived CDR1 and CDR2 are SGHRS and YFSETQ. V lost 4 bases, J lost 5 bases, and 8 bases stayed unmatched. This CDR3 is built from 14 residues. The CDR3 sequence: CASSPGQQIYGYTF. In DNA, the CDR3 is TGCGCCAGCAGCCCGGGACAGCAGATATATGGCTACACCTTC.

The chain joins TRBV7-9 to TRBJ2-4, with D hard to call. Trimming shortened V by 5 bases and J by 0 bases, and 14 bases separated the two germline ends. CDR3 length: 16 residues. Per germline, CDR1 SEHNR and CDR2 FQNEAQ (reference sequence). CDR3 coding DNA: TGTGCCAGCAGCCCGCCAGTAGTCGGAGCCAAAAACATTCAGTACTTC. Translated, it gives CASSPPVVGAKNIQYF.

DNA for the CDR3: TGTGCCAGCAGCAGCCTCGACAGGGCTATTCCGGGGAACACTGAAGCTTTCTTT. Translated: CASSSLDRAIPGNTEAFF. This chain joins TRBV7-9 and TRBJ1-1; 7 nucleotides match TRBD1. Germline V gene data show CDR1 as SEHNR and CDR2 as FQNEAQ (reference sequence). This CDR3 has 18 amino acids. Unmatched junction bases numbered 16, after V lost 5 bases and J lost 1 base.

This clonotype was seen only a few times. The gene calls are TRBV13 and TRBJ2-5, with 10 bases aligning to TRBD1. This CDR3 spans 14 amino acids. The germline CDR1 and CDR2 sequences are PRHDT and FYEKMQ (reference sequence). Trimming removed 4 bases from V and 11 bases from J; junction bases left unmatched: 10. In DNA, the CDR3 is TGTGCCAGCAGCTACTCGGGACAGGGGAAAGCGCAGTACTTC. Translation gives CASSYSGQGKAQYF.

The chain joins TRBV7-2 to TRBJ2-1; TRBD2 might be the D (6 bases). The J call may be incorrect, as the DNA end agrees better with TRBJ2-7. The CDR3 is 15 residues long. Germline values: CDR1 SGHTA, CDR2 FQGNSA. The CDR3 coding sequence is TGTGCCAGCAGCTCCGGGACTCCGGACTACAATGAGCAGTACTTC. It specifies CASSSGTPDYNEQYF.

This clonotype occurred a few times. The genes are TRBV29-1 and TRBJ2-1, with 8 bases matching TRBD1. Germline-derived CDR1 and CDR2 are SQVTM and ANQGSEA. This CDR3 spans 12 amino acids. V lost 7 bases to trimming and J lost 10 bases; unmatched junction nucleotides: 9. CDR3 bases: TGCAGCGGGACAGGGTCCCCCCAAGAGCAGTTCTTC. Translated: CSGTGSPQEQFF.

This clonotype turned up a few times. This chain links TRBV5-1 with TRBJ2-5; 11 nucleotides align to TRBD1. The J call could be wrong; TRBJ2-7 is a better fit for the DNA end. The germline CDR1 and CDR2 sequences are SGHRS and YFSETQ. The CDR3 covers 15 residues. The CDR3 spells CASRTGTGGSYEQYF. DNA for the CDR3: TGCGCCAGCAGGACCGGGACAGGGGGATCCTACGAGCAGTACTTC.